A single sample gave rise to the 13 T cell receptor beta chains below, sequenced in a study of CD8+ T cells in alopecia areata. Reverse transcription of extracted RNA yielded cDNA, which provided the sequencing template. TCRdb's table, derived via immunoSEQ multiplex PCR, lists solely in-frame clones and lacks some. The sample records some 80,000 clones, around 65% being singletons. Treatment: oral pan-JAK inhibitor, 5-10 mg twice daily. Sequenced material: CD8+ T cells sorted from blood, taken at week 24, from a patient treated with tofacitinib. All receptors derive from a human donor with alopecia areata.

This clone turned up a few times. V gene TRBV19 combines with J gene TRBJ2-7, with 8 bases aligning to TRBD2. The CDR3 extends over 15 amino acids. The J segment lost 2 bases and the V segment lost 5 bases, leaving 8 bases of the junction unmatched. The germline V gene encodes CDR1 LNHDA and CDR2 SQIVND (reference sequence). CDR3 in amino acids: CASSVGSGIAYEQYF. The CDR3 nucleotides read TGTGCCAGTAGTGTCGGTAGCGGGATAGCCTACGAGCAGTACTTC.

This clone turned up a few times. CDR3 DNA: TGTGCCAGCAGCGGAGGATCGGGGACAATCCAAGAGACCCAGTACTTC. Its protein is CASSGGSGTIQETQYF. The V call is TRBV9, the J call TRBJ2-5, with D perhaps TRBD1 (6 bases). V lost 3 bases and J 1 base, leaving 16 bases between the germline ends. Germline V gives CDR1 SGDLS, CDR2 YYNGEE. CDR3 length: 16 residues.

This clone was counted once. The V call is TRBV4-1, the J call TRBJ2-7, with TRBD2 matching 8 bases. Trimming removed 4 bases from V and 1 base from J; junction bases left unmatched: 9. CDR1 and CDR2 from the germline V gene are MGHRA and YSYEKL. The CDR3 sequence is 16 residues long. The CDR3 DNA reads as TGCGCCAGCAGCCCACGCCCCGGACTAGCTTCCTACGAGCAGTACTTC. Its protein is CASSPRPGLASYEQYF.

This clone was counted a single time. The V call is TRBV5-1, the J call TRBJ1-2; D gene uncertain. The CDR3 has 15 amino acids. CDR1 and CDR2 from the germline V gene are SGHRS and YFSETQ. V gave up 1 base and J gave up 1 base, with 11 bases separating them. The CDR3 nucleotides are TGCGCCAGCAGCTTGACGGGGAACCTTAACTATGGCTACACCTTC. Protein product: CASSLTGNLNYGYTF.

This clone was seen a handful of times. V and J are TRBV4-3 and TRBJ2-7, with D unresolved. The length of the CDR3 is 13 residues. Germline CDR1 and CDR2: LGHNA and YSLEER. V was pared by 0 bases and J by 3 bases, with 6 bases between. CDR3 bases: TGCGCCAGCAGCCAAGACATCGGCTACGAGCAGTACTTC. Protein sequence: CASSQDIGYEQYF.

This clone has a handful of counts. The rearrangement links TRBV28 to TRBJ1-2, with 11 bases aligning to TRBD1. Looked up from germline, CDR1 is MDHEN and CDR2 is SYDVKM. The CDR3 runs to 15 residues. Unmatched junction bases numbered 6, after V lost 6 bases and J lost 3 bases. The CDR3 spells CASSPGQGAYYGYTF. CDR3 bases: TGTGCCAGCAGCCCTGGACAGGGGGCTTACTATGGCTACACCTTC.

This clone was counted once. This chain links TRBV19 with TRBJ2-7; 9 bases fit TRBD1. J was trimmed by 2 bases and V by 5 bases; bases with no gene match: 4. The V gene's germline CDR1 is LNHDA and CDR2 SQIVND (reference sequence). CDR3 length equals 14 residues. CDR3 amino acids: CASSPGQGPYEQYF. CDR3 in DNA: TGTGCCAGTAGTCCGGGACAGGGTCCCTACGAGCAGTACTTC.

V gene TRBV9 combines with J gene TRBJ1-2; TRBD1 matches at 12 bases. This CDR3 has 16 residues. CDR1 and CDR2 (germline): SGDLS, YYNGEE. The V and J ends lost 4 bases and 8 bases, in that order; junction bases with no gene match: 12. The CDR3: CASSLTAGQGARGYTF. Written as DNA, the CDR3 is TGTGCCAGCAGCCTCACGGCGGGACAGGGGGCTCGCGGCTACACCTTC.

The chain carries TRBV9 and TRBJ1-1; D is possibly TRBD1 (6 bases). The length of the CDR3 is 16 residues. The V gene's germline CDR1 is SGDLS and CDR2 YYNGEE. V was shortened by 3 bases and J by 6 bases, with 21 bases between the two germline ends. CDR3: CASSGRGDRWAPEAFF. The CDR3 DNA follows: TGTGCCAGCAGCGGGCGGGGAGACAGGTGGGCGCCTGAAGCTTTCTTT.

The gene calls are TRBV5-1 and TRBJ2-7; D may be TRBD2 (5 bases). Germline lookup yields CDR1 SGHRS and CDR2 YFSETQ. The CDR3 length is 13 residues. The V gene lost 7 bases and the J gene lost 3 bases, with 14 bases spanning the gap. The chain's CDR3 is CASPPGLSYEQYF. DNA for the CDR3: TGCGCCAGCCCCCCAGGACTCAGCTACGAGCAGTACTTC. Supplemented by reference TRBV5-1 and TRBJ2-7, the full variable domain reads KAGVTQTPRYLIKTRGQQVTLSCSPISGHRSVSWYQQTPGQGLQFLFEYFSETQRNKGNFPGRFSGRQFSNSRSEMNVSTLELGDSALYLCASPPGLSYEQYFGPGTRLTVT.

This clone was seen only a few times. This chain joins TRBV9 and TRBJ2-2; D not resolved. This CDR3 spans 15 amino acids. Germline V CDR1 and CDR2: SGDLS, YYNGEE. The germline V and J ends were trimmed by 0 bases and 4 bases, with 10 bases remaining between them. CDR3 loop: CASSVAGTGTGELFF. In DNA form, the CDR3 reads TGTGCCAGCAGCGTAGCAGGAACGGGCACCGGGGAGCTGTTTTTT.

This chain links TRBV5-4 with TRBJ2-7, with 7 nucleotides matching TRBD1. V lost 4 bases and J lost 7; bases outside the gene matches: 8. Germline loops: CDR1 SGHNT, CDR2 YYREEE (reference sequence). The CDR3 has 13 residues. The CDR3: CASSDRVSKEQYF. In nucleotides, the CDR3 is TGTGCCAGCAGCGACAGGGTATCTAAAGAGCAGTACTTC.

This clone was counted only a few times. The chain carries TRBV23-1 and TRBJ2-7; the D is unclear. Being an ORF, TRBV23-1 has a function that is uncertain. The CDR3 is 12 amino acids. V shed 8 bases and J shed 6 bases, with 14 bases lying between them. This CDR3 reads CASYTAPGEQYF. The CDR3 bases are TGCGCCAGCTATACCGCCCCTGGCGAGCAGTACTTC.